One and the same sample provided the 7 T cell receptor beta chains below, sequenced in a study of shared clonotypes between healthy human individuals (dated by TCRdb to the early 2020s). Library generation was performed with the immunoSEQ multiplex PCR assay. TCRdb obtained this table from immuneACCESS and retained in-frame rearrangements with V and J assigned. These tables miss some clones; where compared with another copy, unresolved V genes account for less than half of the shortfall, and the remainder is unexplained. This sample holds some 580,000 clones; around 97% were observed only once. The top ten clones comprise roughly 0.05% of the sample. Material for sequencing was naive CD4+ T cells sorted from blood. The cell subset or site tag for this specimen amounts to: CD45RA+ positively selected. Every receptor here comes from a woman aged 25 to 45 in good health.

J is TRBJ2-1 and V is TRBV5-6; either TRBD1 or TRBD2 may fit D (7 bases each). There are 16 residues in the CDR3. Germline CDR1 and CDR2: SGHDT and YYEEEE. The V gene lost 1 base and the J gene lost 5 bases, with 16 bases spanning the gap. The CDR3 DNA reads TGTGCCAGCAGCTTGTCGGGGAGGGGGCGCAACAATGAGCAGTTCTTC. Protein sequence: CASSLSGRGRNNEQFF.

This clone was observed a single time. The chain uses TRBV19 and TRBJ2-7; 9 bases are shared with TRBD2. V gave up 4 bases and J gave up 2 bases; unmatched junction bases: 9. Germline V gives CDR1 LNHDA, CDR2 SQIVND (reference sequence). This CDR3 region has 16 residues. The CDR3 protein is CASSKTHSGGAYEQYF. As DNA, the CDR3 is TGTGCCAGTAGTAAGACACATAGCGGGGGAGCCTACGAGCAGTACTTC.

The chain joins TRBV30 to TRBJ2-2; 8 bases are a match to TRBD1. V was clipped by 1 base and J by 6 bases; unmatched bases: 13. The CDR3 runs to 17 residues. Germline V gives CDR1 GTSNPN, CDR2 SVGIG (reference sequence). The CDR3 nucleotides are TGTGCCTGGAGTGCCTCCTGGACAGGGAGTAGCGCCGGGGAGCTGTTTTTT. Residues: CAWSASWTGSSAGELFF.

This chain joins TRBV7-9 and TRBJ1-1, with D hard to call. V gave up 5 bases and J gave up 0 bases, with 4 bases separating them. Germline V gene lookup returns CDR1 SEHNR and CDR2 FQNEAQ (reference sequence). The CDR3 length is 12 residues. The CDR3 here is CASSRVNTEAFF. CDR3 nucleotide sequence: TGTGCCAGCAGCAGGGTGAACACTGAAGCTTTCTTT.

The chain employs TRBV19 and TRBJ2-7; 11 nucleotides align to TRBD2. V lost 6 bases to trimming and J lost 0 bases; unmatched junction nucleotides: 4. This CDR3 has 15 residues. CDR1 is LNHDA, CDR2 SQIVND, per germline (reference sequence). The CDR3 coding sequence is TGTGCCAGTAGCAGGACTAGCGGGTTCTCCTACGAGCAGTACTTC. Translating gives CASSRTSGFSYEQYF.

This chain connects TRBV28 to TRBJ2-1; D remains ambiguous. Deletions cut 6 bases from V and 6 bases from J, with 12 bases between. Germline loops: CDR1 MDHEN, CDR2 SYDVKM. This CDR3 has 13 residues. CDR3 DNA: TGTGCCAGCAGGGTGACCCCCAGCAATGAGCAGTTCTTC. Its protein is CASRVTPSNEQFF.

The rearrangement joins TRBV25-1 to TRBJ1-2, with a weak D call TRBD1 (6 bases). V gave up 2 bases and J gave up 6 bases, with 16 bases separating them. The germline V gene encodes CDR1 MGHDK and CDR2 SYGVNS. The CDR3 loop spans 15 amino acids. For the CDR3, the DNA is TGTGCCAGCAGTGAAATTCGGGGGGCAGGGGATGGCTACACCTTC. Its protein product is CASSEIRGAGDGYTF.